This T cell receptor beta chain was recovered during a study of T cell repertoires and Cas9 in healthy adults. With regard to this clone: Its antigen is as yet unknown.

The study, taken as a whole, reports: SpCas9-reactive effector T cells were reportedly restrained in vitro by SpCas9-reactive regulatory T cells.

The assay was immunoSEQ multiplex PCR, and TCRdb's table has in-frame clones only and misses some. The sample lists about 13,000 clones, about 88% occurring once. V dropped 3 bases and J dropped 5; count of bases not matched to a gene: 8. The CDR3 consists of 16 residues. CDR1 LGHNA and CDR2 YSLEER come from the germline V gene. The receptor's source is a human donor in good health. This chain joins TRBV4-3 and TRBJ2-2; 8 bases are shared with TRBD2. The specimen sequenced was Tregs (CD4+, CD25+, CD127-, CD137-, CD154-) from PBMCs; culture status not recorded. The CDR3 reads CASSQEAGATTGELFF. In nucleotides, the CDR3 is TGCGCCAGCAGCCAGGAAGCGGGGGCCACGACCGGGGAGCTGTTTTTT.